This T cell receptor beta chain was captured in a study of blood T cell repertoires in COVID-19. Across the study: The United States, Italy and Spain provided the acute and convalescent COVID-19 samples. The analysed material was cDNA or gDNA that came from T cells, B-cell-depleted T cells, or PBMCs.

Either two negative PCRs, clearance, or symptom resolution qualified Cohort 3 donors as recovered. As handled by the study authors: Scientists estimated how many nucleated cells there were by amplifying reference gene primers. The repertoire was sequenced with immunoSEQ multiplex PCR; TCRdb's copy has only in-frame clones and lacks some. That table furnishes V, J and clone size, whereas the DNA furnished D and trimming. The sample holds hundreds of thousands of clones, more than 85% seen once. The CDR3 runs to 14 residues. CDR1 and CDR2 from the germline V gene are SGHRS and YFSETQ. V shed 3 bases and J shed 7 bases, with 14 bases lying between them.

The chain recombines TRBV5-1 with TRBJ2-1; tentatively, D is TRBD1 (5 bases). The receptor comes from a woman aged 45-59 years who had recovered from COVID-19. Material: PBMCs or T cells enriched from blood (not recorded which). Here the CDR3 reads CASSWGVPGNEQFF. Written as DNA, the CDR3 is TGCGCCAGCAGCTGGGGCGTCCCTGGGAATGAGCAGTTCTTC. Using reference TRBV5-1 and TRBJ2-1 for the parts outside the CDR3, the full variable domain is KAGVTQTPRYLIKTRGQQVTLSCSPISGHRSVSWYQQTPGQGLQFLFEYFSETQRNKGNFPGRFSGRQFSNSRSEMNVSTLELGDSALYLCASSWGVPGNEQFFGPGTRLTVL.